The 20 T cell receptor beta chains below all came from one sample that was sequenced in a study of cytomegalovirus exposure and HLA in healthy donors. Both 60 Vbeta primers and 13 Jbeta primers went into the PCR. The protocol was immunoSEQ multiplex PCR, while the TCRdb copy is restricted to in-frame clones and leaves out a portion. The table shows around 130,000 clones, with about 80% occurring only once. The sequenced material came from PBMCs. The receptors were gathered from a man in his forties in good health and CMV-seronegative.

The genes are TRBV18 and TRBJ2-7; the match to TRBD1 covers 9 bases. The CDR3 is 13 amino acids. Germline-derived CDR1 and CDR2 are KGHSH and LQKENI. Trimming at V came to 8 bases and at J to 4 bases, leaving 6 bases not matched to a gene. CDR3 DNA sequence: TGTGCCAGCCGAGGACAGGGGACTTACGAGCAGTACTTC. It encodes CASRGQGTYEQYF.

The CDR3 protein is CASSEDRANTGELFF. As DNA, the CDR3 is TGTGCCAGCAGCGAGGACAGGGCGAACACCGGGGAGCTGTTTTTT. The rearrangement uses TRBV7-7 and TRBJ2-2; 8 positions match TRBD1. Germline assignment: CDR1 SSHAT and CDR2 FNYEAQ (reference sequence). J was trimmed by 0 bases and V by 5 bases; bases with no gene match: 2. The CDR3 spans 15 residues.

To note about this clone: This sample includes further DNA sequences coding for the same CDR3. This rearrangement joins TRBV7-9 to TRBJ1-4; the match to TRBD1 covers 9 bases. V trimming: 5 bases; J trimming: 7 bases; junction bases outside the gene matches: 5. This CDR3 is built from 14 residues. From germline, CDR1 is SEHNR and CDR2 FQNEAQ (reference sequence). CDR3 protein: CASSPQGAGEKLFF. The CDR3 DNA sequence: TGTGCCAGCAGCCCACAGGGGGCAGGTGAAAAACTGTTTTTT.

The gene calls are TRBV28 and TRBJ2-7; 7 positions agree with TRBD1. This CDR3 contains 15 residues. Germline values: CDR1 MDHEN, CDR2 SYDVKM. Trimming took 3 bases from V and 2 from J; bases not matched to a gene: 7. The CDR3 DNA reads TGTGCCAGCAGTTTTATGGGGACAGCTCCCTACGAGCAGTACTTC. This codes for CASSFMGTAPYEQYF.

A few counts support this clone. This chain uses TRBV2 with TRBJ1-2, with a possible D match to TRBD1 (5 bases). Trimming shortened V by 7 bases and J by 1 base, and 13 bases separated the two germline ends. In germline, CDR1 is SNHLY, CDR2 FYNNEI. This CDR3 is 14 amino acids long. CDR3 nucleotides: TGTGCCAGCACGTCCAGGCAGGGTAACTATGGCTACACCTTC. Translation: CASTSRQGNYGYTF.

This clone showed up just once. J is TRBJ1-4 and V is TRBV9; 9 nucleotides match TRBD1. CDR1 is SGDLS and CDR2 is YYNGEE in the germline V gene. This CDR3 contains 17 residues. The V and J ends lost 3 bases and 7 bases, in that order; junction bases with no gene match: 13. The CDR3 region is CASSATTGTGLVEKLFF. CDR3 coding DNA: TGTGCCAGCAGCGCTACGACCGGGACAGGGTTAGTTGAAAAACTGTTTTTT.

This sequence joins TRBV18 and TRBJ1-1; 7 bases agree with TRBD1. This CDR3 contains 12 residues. After removal of 6 bases from V and 8 bases from J, the junction contained 6 bases not matched to a gene. CDR1 and CDR2 from the germline V gene are KGHSH and LQKENI. The CDR3 sequence is CASSPRQGEAFF. As DNA, the CDR3 is TGTGCCAGCTCCCCGCGACAGGGAGAAGCTTTCTTT.

The rearrangement uses TRBV6-1 and TRBJ2-1, with 9 bases lining up with TRBD1. Per germline, CDR1 MNHNS and CDR2 SASEGT. The CDR3 extends over 14 amino acids. The V and J ends lost 5 bases and 8 bases, in that order; junction bases with no gene match: 7. CDR3 sequence: CASSMNRGQDEQFF. Here the CDR3 DNA reads TGTGCCAGCAGTATGAACAGGGGGCAGGATGAGCAGTTCTTC.

The CDR3 region is CSTGAGVLETQYF. DNA for the CDR3: TGCAGCACCGGGGCGGGGGTATTGGAGACCCAGTACTTC. V and J are TRBV29-1 and TRBJ2-5; 7 positions agree with TRBD2. The CDR3 contains 13 residues. CDR1 and CDR2 (germline): SQVTM, ANQGSEA. The V and J ends lost 8 bases and 5 bases, in that order; junction bases with no gene match: 11.

The gene calls are TRBV28 and TRBJ2-7, with 9 bases lining up with TRBD1. With V trimmed by 10 bases and J by 6 bases, 7 bases remained unmatched. Germline values: CDR1 MDHEN, CDR2 SYDVKM. This CDR3 comprises 12 residues. In DNA form, the CDR3 reads TGTGCCACCGGGACAGGGATTGGCGAGCAGTACTTC. Amino acids: CATGTGIGEQYF. Filled out from reference TRBV28 and TRBJ2-7, the complete variable domain reads DVKVTQSSRYLVKRTGEKVFLECVQDMDHENMFWYRQDPGLGLRLIYFSYDVKMKEKGDIPEGYSVSREKKERFSLILESASTNQTSMYLCATGTGIGEQYFGPGTRLTVT.

This clone occurred once. The CDR3 reads CARNRGQKAEAFF. DNA for the CDR3: TGTGCCAGAAACAGGGGTCAAAAAGCTGAAGCTTTCTTT. The chain has TRBV2 and TRBJ1-1; 7 nucleotides align to TRBD1. The ends lost 9 bases at V and 6 bases at J; junction bases unmatched: 10. CDR1 SNHLY and CDR2 FYNNEI come from the germline V gene. The CDR3 consists of 13 residues.

The chain uses TRBV7-9 and TRBJ2-5, with D maybe TRBD1 (6 bases). The germline V and J ends were trimmed by 2 bases and 2 bases, with 9 bases remaining between them. CDR1 SEHNR and CDR2 FQNEAQ come from the germline V gene (reference sequence). The CDR3 is 14 residues long. Here the CDR3 reads CASSLLGHQETQYF. The CDR3 DNA is TGTGCCAGCAGCTTATTGGGACATCAAGAGACCCAGTACTTC. Variable domain in full (rest from reference TRBV7-9 and TRBJ2-5): DTGVSQNPRHKITKRGQNVTFRCDPISEHNRLYWYRQTLGQGPEFLTYFQNEAQLEKSRLLSDRFSAERPKGSFSTLEIQRTEQGDSAMYLCASSLLGHQETQYFGPGTRLLVL.

The chain employs TRBV18 and TRBJ1-1; TRBD1 agrees at 8 bases. Per the germline V gene, CDR1 is KGHSH and CDR2 is LQKENI. The CDR3 loop spans 15 amino acids. J lost 4 bases, V lost 4 bases, and 8 bases had no gene match. In DNA form, the CDR3 reads TGTGCCAGCTCACTCGACAGGGGATGGGGCACTGAAGCTTTCTTT. This sequence encodes CASSLDRGWGTEAFF. Full variable domain (missing parts from reference TRBV18 and TRBJ1-1): NAGVMQNPRHLVRRRGQEARLRCSPMKGHSHVYWYRQLPEEGLKFMVYLQKENIIDESGMPKERFSAEFPKEGPSILRIQQVVRGDSAAYFCASSLDRGWGTEAFFGQGTRLTVV.

The chain links TRBV19 to TRBJ2-5; tentatively, D is TRBD1 (5 bases). The germline V gene has CDR1 LNHDA and CDR2 SQIVND (reference sequence). V lost 5 bases and J 5 bases, leaving 12 bases between the germline ends. The CDR3 runs 13 residues. The CDR3 region is CASSFGAWETQYF. CDR3 nucleotides: TGTGCCAGTAGTTTTGGGGCTTGGGAGACCCAGTACTTC.

The chain links TRBV28 to TRBJ2-1; TRBD2 matches at 10 bases. Germline V CDR1 and CDR2: MDHEN, SYDVKM. V lost 3 bases to trimming and J lost 2 bases; unmatched junction nucleotides: 16. The CDR3 totals 20 residues. The CDR3 bases are TGTGCCAGCAGTTTGAACTTCTTCTTCACTAGCGGGGCTCCCTACAATGAGCAGTTCTTC. Protein: CASSLNFFFTSGAPYNEQFF.

The chain joins TRBV7-2 to TRBJ2-3; 15 nucleotides agree with TRBD2. Losses at the gene ends were 5 bases for V and 8 bases for J; bases not matched to a gene: 11. CDR1 is SGHTA and CDR2 is FQGNSA in the germline V gene. This CDR3 has 17 amino acids. In nucleotides, the CDR3 is TGTGCCAGCAGCCCGTCGGGACTAGCGGGAGGCGGAGGTACGCAGTATTTT. Protein: CASSPSGLAGGGGTQYF.

The chain links TRBV28 to TRBJ2-7; 9 bases are a match to TRBD1. Germline V CDR1 and CDR2: MDHEN, SYDVKM. The CDR3 has 15 residues. Losses at the gene ends were 5 bases for V and 3 bases for J; bases not matched to a gene: 8. In DNA form, the CDR3 reads TGTGCCAGCAGTCTCGGGGGGACAGGGAGCTACGAGCAGTACTTC. It encodes CASSLGGTGSYEQYF.

The CDR3 is CASSYSEPAAGMPQHF. DNA for the CDR3: TGTGCCAGCAGTTACTCAGAACCCGCGGCGGGGATGCCCCAGCATTTT. The rearrangement links TRBV6-5 to TRBJ1-5; no reliable D call. The CDR3 length is 16 residues. The germline CDR1 and CDR2 sequences are MNHEY and SVGAGI. The V gene lost 0 bases and the J gene lost 9 bases, with 18 bases spanning the gap.

The V gene is TRBV27, the J gene TRBJ1-1; D unresolved. The CDR3 length is 14 residues. The V end was cut by 3 bases, the J end by 4 bases, with 12 bases between. Germline V CDR1 and CDR2: MNHEY, SMNVEV (reference sequence). DNA for the CDR3: TGTGCCAGCAGTTTTCGGGGAACTACCACTGAAGCTTTCTTT. Translated: CASSFRGTTTEAFF.

With regard to this clone: The sample carries other DNA sequences with the same CDR3. The chain has TRBV2 and TRBJ1-1; a possible D gene is TRBD1 (6 bases). Deletions cut 6 bases from V and 1 base from J, with 9 bases between. Germline assignment: CDR1 SNHLY and CDR2 FYNNEI. The CDR3 sequence is 13 residues long. CDR3 loop: CASSEQGNTEAFF. In DNA, the CDR3 is TGTGCCAGCAGCGAACAGGGGAACACTGAAGCTTTCTTT.